This entry concerns a single T cell receptor (beta chain). The clone's antigen remains unknown. No base qualities exist here, and no much larger clone lies one base off it. Trimming removed 2 bases from V and 0 bases from J; the gene matches leave 4 bases unexplained. CDR1 and CDR2 were assigned from the germline V gene (reference sequence) as LGHDT and YNNKEL. The CDR3 holds 16 amino acids from the cysteine to the phenylalanine. CDR3 DNA only is kept here, 48 bases in frame from base 1. This record comes from a study of blood T cell repertoires in COVID-19 (dated by TCRdb to 2018 to 2020). Context from the whole study: The collaborator samples originated in the United States, Italy and Spain and spanned the acute and convalescent phases of COVID-19. Subjects who had been exposed to COVID-19, were actively infected with it, or had recovered from it provided the deeply sampled blood TCRbeta repertoires that made up the dataset. The repertoires were released in a freely available public database meant as a resource for research on the immune response to SARS-CoV-2. Where available, HLA class I and class II types were obtained from metadata supplied by the sample provider rather than from assay-based typing. Nearly every sample came with metadata listing a de-identified subject ID, COVID-19 status, age in years and sex. The prospective study material was composed of cDNA or gDNA derived from T cells, B-cell-depleted T cells, or PBMCs. The samples were drawn from the first 160 participants of the ongoing ImmuneRACE study and from 1,254 subjects provided by 6 global collaborators.

TCRbeta CDR3 regions were amplified from genomic DNA using the immunoSEQ Assay, a bias-controlled multiplex PCR. The original methods were these. The number of nucleated cells in each sample was estimated from the amplification of reference gene primers within the assay. To quantify the absolute abundance of each unique TCRbeta CDR3 rearrangement, sequence reads were collapsed and filtered. For each sample, productive Simpson clonality was calculated as the square root of Simpson's diversity index over productive rearrangements. TCRdb stores this immuneACCESS table with in-frame sequences only. Part of the clones is absent; in the studies checked, under half of the shortfall reflects unresolved V genes, and no reason is known for the rest. That table is the source of V, J and clone size, and D and trimming were worked out from the DNA. This sample gives roughly 410,000 clones in total; around 87% of them show up just once. The ten largest clones represent about 2.3% of the sample.

What the research found in general, with its limitations: How much clinical and demographic metadata was included differed by source and by participant, and the metadata was provided uncurated.

In Seattle, one collaborating source enrolled patients while the infection was active and tracked those patients longitudinally over the course of disease. Whole blood was collected in K2EDTA tubes by collaborating institutions according to the institutions' own protocols. For TCRbeta analysis, collaborator samples were shipped as frozen whole blood, as isolated PBMCs, or as DNA extracted from either sample type. This TCR derives from a woman in her sixties with COVID-19, enrolled during active disease. Source material: peripheral blood. The chain couples TRBV3-1 (or the pseudogene TRBV3-2) to TRBJ2-5, with 9 junctional bases fitting TRBD2. The CDR3 loop reads CASSQSSGGHQETQYF. The DNA reads TGTGCCAGCAGCCAAAGTAGCGGGGGCCACCAAGAGACCCAGTACTTC.